The 18 T cell receptor beta chains reported below all come from one sample, sequenced in a study of blood T cells in healthy people across ages. Sample-barcoded 5' priming and a J-beta primer mix drove a second PCR of about 7 to 12 cycles. In TCRdb, the 5' RACE reads were re-called with MiXCR into one record per CDR3 protein. The sample yields about 1,400,000 distinct CDR3 sequences, around 42% seen once. Sequences were obtained from blood. The receptors were gathered from a woman under 30 in good health.

This clonotype was seen once. The J gene is TRBJ2-1, the V gene TRBV10-3; 13 bases match TRBD2. J lost 12 bases, V lost 4 bases, and 9 bases had no gene match. This CDR3 has 15 amino acids. The germline V gene has CDR1 ENHRY and CDR2 SYGVKD. CDR3 nucleotide sequence: TGTGCCATCAGTGGGACTAGCGGGAGTTCCGGATCGCAGTTCTTC. It codes for CAISGTSGSSGSQFF.

This rearrangement joins TRBV7-2 to TRBJ1-1, with 7 bases that match TRBD1. V was clipped by 3 bases and J by 3 bases; unmatched bases: 7. The CDR3 runs to 15 residues. CDR1 SGHTA and CDR2 FQGNSA come from the germline V gene. The CDR3 is CASSFLGRGDTEAFF. The DNA of the CDR3 is TGTGCCAGCAGCTTCCTGGGCAGGGGGGACACTGAAGCTTTCTTT.

This clonotype came up a few times. This chain links TRBV12-3 or TRBV12-4 with TRBJ2-5; D is ambiguous. This CDR3 has 14 residues. V lost 6 bases, J lost 5 bases, and 16 bases lay in between. This chain's CDR3 is CASRNAPLRETQYF. In DNA form, the CDR3 reads TGTGCCAGCAGAAACGCGCCCCTAAGGGAGACCCAGTACTTC.

This clonotype occurred a few times. The J gene is TRBJ2-7, the V gene TRBV6-5; D gene ambiguous. CDR3 length: 14 amino acids. Trimming cost V 1 base and J 2 bases, with 9 bases left between them. Germline V gene sequence: CDR1 MNHEY, CDR2 SVGAGI. The CDR3: CASSYLGGTYEQYF. CDR3 nucleotides: TGTGCCAGCAGTTACTTAGGTGGGACCTACGAGCAGTACTTC.

In this sample, this clonotype turned up once. The chain has TRBV7-9 and TRBJ2-3, with 8 bases identical to TRBD1. The germline V gene encodes CDR1 SEHNR and CDR2 FQNEAQ (reference sequence). Trimming cost V 4 bases and J 5 bases; bases outside gene matches: 11. This CDR3 has 16 residues. The CDR3 DNA reads TGTGCCAGCAGCTCCGCGGACAGGGCGGCGGAAGATACGCAGTATTTT. Encoded protein: CASSSADRAAEDTQYF. Filled out from reference TRBV7-9 and TRBJ2-3, the complete variable domain reads DTGVSQNPRHKITKRGQNVTFRCDPISEHNRLYWYRQTLGQGPEFLTYFQNEAQLEKSRLLSDRFSAERPKGSFSTLEIQRTEQGDSAMYLCASSSADRAAEDTQYFGPGTRLTVL.

This rearrangement joins TRBV20-1 to TRBJ1-1; D not resolved. Germline-derived CDR1 and CDR2 are DFQATT and SNEGSKA (reference sequence). The CDR3 contains 16 residues. V was trimmed by 0 bases and J by 5 bases, leaving 19 bases between them. The CDR3 DNA follows: TGCAGTGCTAGAGATAGGGATCCATTTAAGGGAACTGAAGCTTTCTTT. It encodes CSARDRDPFKGTEAFF.

This clonotype was counted between two and nine times. This chain uses TRBV29-1 with TRBJ2-4; maybe TRBD2 (6 bases). This CDR3 has 13 amino acids. V gave up 4 bases and J gave up 13 bases, with 20 bases separating them. Germline V gives CDR1 SQVTM, CDR2 ANQGSEA. CDR3: CSVGGNPYGEQYF. In nucleotides, the CDR3 is TGCAGCGTTGGCGGGAATCCTTACGGGGAGCAGTACTTC.

At least ten counts were recorded for this clonotype. The J gene is TRBJ2-7, the V gene TRBV29-1; D call uncertain. The CDR3 contains 11 residues. Germline V gene sequence: CDR1 SQVTM, CDR2 ANQGSEA. V was clipped by 4 bases and J by 1 base, with 5 bases between them. The DNA of the CDR3 is TGCAGCGTTGGCCAGTCCTACGAGCAGTACTTC. Amino acids: CSVGQSYEQYF.

The chain carries TRBV20-1 and TRBJ1-1, with unresolved D. Germline V gene sequence: CDR1 DFQATT, CDR2 SNEGSKA (reference sequence). CDR3 length: 13 residues. The ends were cut back, 6 bases at V and 4 bases at J, with 15 bases in the middle. The DNA of the CDR3 is TGCAGTGCCACGTGGGGTCCTCCCACTGAAGCTTTCTTT. It codes for CSATWGPPTEAFF.

This clonotype showed up just a few times. One end of the junction does not line up with germline, which may come from a read error. CDR3 DNA: TGCAGCGTTGTGGAGGGGGCCGACACCGGAGAGCTGTTTTTT. It translates to CSVVEGADTGELFF. V and J are TRBV29-1 and TRBJ2-2; the D gene is possibly TRBD1 (7 bases). Germline CDR1 SQVTM, CDR2 ANQGSEA. CDR3 length: 14 amino acids.

This clonotype occurred a few times. The chain uses TRBV12-5 and TRBJ2-1; 9 nucleotides align to TRBD1. The CDR3 runs 16 residues. Germline CDR1 and CDR2: LGHNT and FRNRAP. J was trimmed by 0 bases and V by 1 base; bases with no gene match: 1. CDR3 residues: CASGLGDRASYNEQFF. CDR3 nucleotide sequence: TGTGCTAGTGGTTTGGGGGACAGGGCCTCCTACAATGAGCAGTTCTTC.

This chain connects TRBV28 to TRBJ2-7; TRBD1 agrees at 8 bases. With 4 bases clipped from V and 0 bases from J, the junction kept 8 bases outside the gene matches. The CDR3 sequence is 16 residues long. Germline-derived CDR1 and CDR2 are MDHEN and SYDVKM. The CDR3 is CASSSPRGPSSYEQYF. As DNA, the CDR3 is TGTGCCAGCAGTTCTCCCAGGGGGCCAAGCTCCTACGAGCAGTACTTC.

A few counts support this clonotype. The chain has TRBV5-1 and TRBJ2-1; 9 positions agree with TRBD2. The CDR3 covers 15 residues. Germline V CDR1 and CDR2: SGHRS, YFSETQ. V dropped 3 bases and J dropped 3; count of bases not matched to a gene: 4. CDR3 residues: CASSSSGADYNEQFF. The DNA for the CDR3 is TGCGCCAGCAGCTCTAGCGGGGCCGACTACAATGAGCAGTTCTTC.

There are a few counts of this clonotype. The chain recombines TRBV30 with TRBJ1-4; no clear D. V was clipped by 4 bases and J by 10 bases, with 10 bases between them. In germline, CDR1 is GTSNPN, CDR2 SVGIG (reference sequence). This CDR3 spans 11 amino acids. The CDR3 protein is CAWTPSGKLFF. CDR3 sequence (DNA): TGTGCCTGGACCCCTAGTGGAAAACTGTTTTTT.

The chain recombines TRBV2 with TRBJ2-1; 8 bases line up with TRBD1. Germline V gene lookup returns CDR1 SNHLY and CDR2 FYNNEI. CDR3 length: 13 amino acids. V gave up 8 bases and J gave up 8 bases; unmatched junction bases: 8. Written as DNA, the CDR3 is TGTGCCAGCTATGGTCAGGGGGCCCATGAGCAGTTCTTC. Translation: CASYGQGAHEQFF.

This clonotype turned up a few times. The gene calls are TRBV7-9 and TRBJ2-7; TRBD2 agrees at 11 bases. The CDR3 runs 15 residues. CDR1 is SEHNR, CDR2 FQNEAQ, per germline (reference sequence). V was clipped by 2 bases and J by 7 bases; unmatched bases: 7. In DNA form, the CDR3 reads TGTGCCAGCAGCTTACGGACTAGCGGGTCTTGGGAGCAGTACTTC. Its protein is CASSLRTSGSWEQYF.

This clonotype was counted between two and nine times. This chain uses TRBV28 with TRBJ2-7; unclear D gene. CDR1 and CDR2 (germline): MDHEN, SYDVKM. Trimming removed 10 bases at V and 6 bases at J, with 13 bases between. This CDR3 spans 11 amino acids. The CDR3: CATQFKSEQYF. The CDR3 region has the DNA TGTGCCACCCAGTTTAAGTCCGAGCAGTACTTC.

This clonotype came up many times. V gene TRBV29-1 combines with J gene TRBJ2-7; 8 nucleotides line up with TRBD2. Germline V gene data show CDR1 as SQVTM and CDR2 as ANQGSEA. This CDR3 contains 16 residues. Trimming at V came to 4 bases and at J to 1 base, leaving 12 bases not matched to a gene. The CDR3, as DNA: TGCAGCGTTGTTCGCTTTAGAAGCGGGAGTTCCTACGAGCAGTACTTC. Protein product: CSVVRFRSGSSYEQYF.